The text below deals with one T cell receptor beta chain. J gave up 3 bases and V 3 bases, and 8 bases lay outside the gene matches. The CDR3 covers 16 residues. The V gene's germline CDR1 is SGHAT and CDR2 FQDESV (reference sequence). The method was immunoSEQ multiplex PCR; TCRdb's version includes in-frame clones alone and lacks a portion of them. The repertoire includes approximately 500,000 clones, around 73% of them detected once, and more than 10% sits in the top ten. The data originate from a study of shared clonotypes between healthy human individuals. Material for sequencing was PBMCs. This chain links TRBV11-1 with TRBJ2-3; 8 nucleotides agree with TRBD2. The source is a woman aged 35 to 49 in good health. Some clones in this sample may be carry-over from other donors' samples. Here the CDR3 reads CASSFMGAGATDTQYF. The CDR3 DNA sequence: TGTGCCAGCAGCTTCATGGGAGCGGGAGCTACAGATACGCAGTATTTT.